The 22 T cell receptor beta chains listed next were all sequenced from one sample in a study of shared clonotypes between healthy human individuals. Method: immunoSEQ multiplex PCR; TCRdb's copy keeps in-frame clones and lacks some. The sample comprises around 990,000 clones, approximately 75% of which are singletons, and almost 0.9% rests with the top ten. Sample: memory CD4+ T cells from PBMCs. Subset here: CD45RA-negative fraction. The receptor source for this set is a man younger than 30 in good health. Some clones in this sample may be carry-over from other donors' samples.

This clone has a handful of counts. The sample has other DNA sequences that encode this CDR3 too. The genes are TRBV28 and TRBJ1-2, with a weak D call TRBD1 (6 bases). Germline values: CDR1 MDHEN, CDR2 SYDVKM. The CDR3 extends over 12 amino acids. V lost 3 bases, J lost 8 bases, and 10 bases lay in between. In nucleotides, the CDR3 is TGTGCCAGCAGTTTGGACAGCCGGGGCTACACCTTC. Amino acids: CASSLDSRGYTF.

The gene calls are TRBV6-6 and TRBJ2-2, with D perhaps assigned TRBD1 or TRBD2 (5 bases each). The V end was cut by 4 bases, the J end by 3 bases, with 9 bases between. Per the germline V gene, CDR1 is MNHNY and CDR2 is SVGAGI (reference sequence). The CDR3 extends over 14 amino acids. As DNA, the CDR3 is TGTGCCAGCAGTTGGGACGGGTACACCGGGGAGCTGTTTTTT. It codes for CASSWDGYTGELFF.

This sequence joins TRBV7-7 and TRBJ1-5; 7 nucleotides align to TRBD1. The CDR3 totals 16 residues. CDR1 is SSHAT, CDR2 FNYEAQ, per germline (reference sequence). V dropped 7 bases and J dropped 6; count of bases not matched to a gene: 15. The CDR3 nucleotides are TGTGCCAGCACGGACCCGGAGCACAGGGGTGGTCAGCCCCAGCATTTT. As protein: CASTDPEHRGGQPQHF. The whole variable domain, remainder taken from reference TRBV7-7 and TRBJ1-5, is GAGVSQSPRYKVTKRGQDVTLRCDPISSHATLYWYQQALGQGPEFLTYFNYEAQPDKSGLPSDRFSAERPEGSISTLTIQRTEQRDSAMYRCASTDPEHRGGQPQHFGDGTRLSIL.

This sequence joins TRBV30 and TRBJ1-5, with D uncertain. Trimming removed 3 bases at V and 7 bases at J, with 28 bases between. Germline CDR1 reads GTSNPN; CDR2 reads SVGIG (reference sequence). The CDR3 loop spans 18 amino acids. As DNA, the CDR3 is TGTGCCTGGAGCCCTAAAAGAACCTTATACCCCACCGAGCAGCCCCAGCATTTT. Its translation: CAWSPKRTLYPTEQPQHF.

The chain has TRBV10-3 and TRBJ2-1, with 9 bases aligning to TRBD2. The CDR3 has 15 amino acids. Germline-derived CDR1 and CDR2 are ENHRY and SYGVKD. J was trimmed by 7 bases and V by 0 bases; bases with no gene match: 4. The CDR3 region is CAISESELAGNEQFF. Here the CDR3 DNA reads TGTGCCATCAGTGAGTCCGAGCTAGCGGGGAATGAGCAGTTCTTC.

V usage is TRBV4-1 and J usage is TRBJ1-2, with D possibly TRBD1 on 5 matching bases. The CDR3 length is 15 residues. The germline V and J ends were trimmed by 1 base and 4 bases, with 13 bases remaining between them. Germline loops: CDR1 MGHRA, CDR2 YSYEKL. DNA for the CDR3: TGCGCCAGCAGCCAAGGGGGCAGGCCGTCCTATGGCTACACCTTC. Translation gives CASSQGGRPSYGYTF.

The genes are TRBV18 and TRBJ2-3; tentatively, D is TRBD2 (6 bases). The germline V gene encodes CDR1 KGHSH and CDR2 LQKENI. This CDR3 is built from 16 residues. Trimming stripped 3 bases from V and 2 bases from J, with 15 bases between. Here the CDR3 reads CASSPGTGTFTDTQYF. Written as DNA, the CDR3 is TGTGCCAGCTCACCGGGGACCGGGACTTTCACAGATACGCAGTATTTT.

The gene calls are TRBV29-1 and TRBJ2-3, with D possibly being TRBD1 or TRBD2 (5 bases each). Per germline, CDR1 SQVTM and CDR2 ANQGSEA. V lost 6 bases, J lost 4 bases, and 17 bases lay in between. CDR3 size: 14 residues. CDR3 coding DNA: TGCAGCGTCTACCGGGGCAGCCGGGCAGATACGCAGTATTTT. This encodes CSVYRGSRADTQYF.

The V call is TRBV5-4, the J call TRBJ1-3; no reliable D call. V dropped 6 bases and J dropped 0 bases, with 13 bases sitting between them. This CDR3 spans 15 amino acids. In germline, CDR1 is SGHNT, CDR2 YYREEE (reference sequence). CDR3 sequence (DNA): TGTGCCAGCAACGACGGCGGGAGCTCTGGAAACACCATATATTTT. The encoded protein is CASNDGGSSGNTIYF.

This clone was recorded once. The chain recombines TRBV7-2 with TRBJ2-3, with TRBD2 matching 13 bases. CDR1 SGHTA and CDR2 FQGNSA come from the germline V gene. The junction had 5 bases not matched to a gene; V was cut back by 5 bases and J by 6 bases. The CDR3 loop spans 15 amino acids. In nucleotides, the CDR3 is TGTGCCAGCAGCACTAGCGGGAGGGAGGGGGATACGCAGTATTTT. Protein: CASSTSGREGDTQYF.

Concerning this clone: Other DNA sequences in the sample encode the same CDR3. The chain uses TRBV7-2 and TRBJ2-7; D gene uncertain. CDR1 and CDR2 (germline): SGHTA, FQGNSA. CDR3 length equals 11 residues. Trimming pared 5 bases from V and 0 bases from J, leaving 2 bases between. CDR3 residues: CASSPSYEQYF. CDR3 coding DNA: TGTGCCAGCAGCCCCTCCTACGAGCAGTACTTC. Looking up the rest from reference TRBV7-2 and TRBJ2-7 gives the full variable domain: GAGVSQSPSNKVTEKGKDVELRCDPISGHTALYWYRQSLGQGLEFLIYFQGNSAPDKSGLPSDRFSAERTGGSVSTLTIQRTQQEDSAVYLCASSPSYEQYFGPGTRLTVT.

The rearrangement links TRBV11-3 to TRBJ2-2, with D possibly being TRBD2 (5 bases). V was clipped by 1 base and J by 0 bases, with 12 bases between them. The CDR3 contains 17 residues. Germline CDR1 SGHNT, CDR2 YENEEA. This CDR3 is CASSLGGIRANTGELFF. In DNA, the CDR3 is TGTGCCAGCAGCTTAGGAGGGATACGGGCGAACACCGGGGAGCTGTTTTTT.

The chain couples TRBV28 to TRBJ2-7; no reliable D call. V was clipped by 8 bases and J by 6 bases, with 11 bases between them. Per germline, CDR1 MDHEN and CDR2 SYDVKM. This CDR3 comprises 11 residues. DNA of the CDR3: TGTGCCAGCGCGGCCTTAGGCGAGCAGTACTTC. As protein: CASAALGEQYF.

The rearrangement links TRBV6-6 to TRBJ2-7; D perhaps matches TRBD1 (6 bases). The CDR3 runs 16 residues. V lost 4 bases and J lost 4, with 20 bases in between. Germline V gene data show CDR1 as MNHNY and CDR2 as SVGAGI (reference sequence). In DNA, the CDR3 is TGTGCCAGCAGTTCTTATCCGGGACAAGGATGGTACGAGCAGTACTTC. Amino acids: CASSSYPGQGWYEQYF.

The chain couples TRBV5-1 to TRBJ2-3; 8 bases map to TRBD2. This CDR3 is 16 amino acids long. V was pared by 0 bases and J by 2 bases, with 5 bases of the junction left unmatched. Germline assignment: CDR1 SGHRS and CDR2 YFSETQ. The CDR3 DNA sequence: TGCGCCAGCAGCTTGGCCCCAGCGGGAGACACAGATACGCAGTATTTT. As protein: CASSLAPAGDTDTQYF. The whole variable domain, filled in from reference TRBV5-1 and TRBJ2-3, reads KAGVTQTPRYLIKTRGQQVTLSCSPISGHRSVSWYQQTPGQGLQFLFEYFSETQRNKGNFPGRFSGRQFSNSRSEMNVSTLELGDSALYLCASSLAPAGDTDTQYFGPGTRLTVL.

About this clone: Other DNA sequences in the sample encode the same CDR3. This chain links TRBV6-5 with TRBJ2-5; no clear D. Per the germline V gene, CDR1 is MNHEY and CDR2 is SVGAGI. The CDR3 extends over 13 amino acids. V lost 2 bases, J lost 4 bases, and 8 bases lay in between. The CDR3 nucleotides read TGTGCCAGCAGTTACCCGGGTTCAGAGACCCAGTACTTC. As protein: CASSYPGSETQYF.

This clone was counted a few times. In DNA form, the CDR3 reads TGTGCCAGCAGCTTGCGGACAGGGGTCGAGCAGTACTTC. Protein sequence: CASSLRTGVEQYF. The chain recombines TRBV7-2 with TRBJ2-7; 9 nucleotides align to TRBD1. CDR1 SGHTA and CDR2 FQGNSA come from the germline V gene. This CDR3 comprises 13 residues. The V and J ends lost 3 bases and 6 bases, in that order; junction bases with no gene match: 3.

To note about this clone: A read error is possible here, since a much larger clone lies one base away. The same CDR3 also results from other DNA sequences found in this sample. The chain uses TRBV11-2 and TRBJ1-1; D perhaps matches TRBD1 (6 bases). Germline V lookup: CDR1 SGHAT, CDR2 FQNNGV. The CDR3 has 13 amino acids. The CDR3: CASSPGQNTEAFF. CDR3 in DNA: TGTGCCAGCAGCCCAGGACAGAACACTGAAGCTTTTTTT.

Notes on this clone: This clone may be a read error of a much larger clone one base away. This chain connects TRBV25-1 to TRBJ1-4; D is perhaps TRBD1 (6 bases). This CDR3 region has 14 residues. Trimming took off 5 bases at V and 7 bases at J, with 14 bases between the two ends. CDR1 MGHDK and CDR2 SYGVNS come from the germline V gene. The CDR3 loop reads CASSFGGQGEKLFF. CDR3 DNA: TGTGCCAGCAGTTTCGGGGGGCAAGGTGAAAAACTGTTTTTT.

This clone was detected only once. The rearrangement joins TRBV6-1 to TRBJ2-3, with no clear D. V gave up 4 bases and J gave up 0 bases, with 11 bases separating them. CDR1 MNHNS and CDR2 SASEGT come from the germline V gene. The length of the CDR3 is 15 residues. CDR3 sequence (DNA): TGTGCCAGCAGTGTGGCGATCTATAGCACAGATACGCAGTATTTT. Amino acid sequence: CASSVAIYSTDTQYF.

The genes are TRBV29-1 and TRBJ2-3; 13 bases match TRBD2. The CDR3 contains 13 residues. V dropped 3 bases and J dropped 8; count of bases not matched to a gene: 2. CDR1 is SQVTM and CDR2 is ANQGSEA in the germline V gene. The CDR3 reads CSVDTSGRATQYF. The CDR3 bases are TGCAGCGTTGACACTAGCGGGAGGGCTACGCAGTATTTT.

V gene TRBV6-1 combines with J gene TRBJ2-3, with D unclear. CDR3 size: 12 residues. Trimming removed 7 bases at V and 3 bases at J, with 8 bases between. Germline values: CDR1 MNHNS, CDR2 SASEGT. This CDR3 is CASKGLTDTQYF. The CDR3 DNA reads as TGTGCCAGCAAAGGGCTAACAGATACGCAGTATTTT.